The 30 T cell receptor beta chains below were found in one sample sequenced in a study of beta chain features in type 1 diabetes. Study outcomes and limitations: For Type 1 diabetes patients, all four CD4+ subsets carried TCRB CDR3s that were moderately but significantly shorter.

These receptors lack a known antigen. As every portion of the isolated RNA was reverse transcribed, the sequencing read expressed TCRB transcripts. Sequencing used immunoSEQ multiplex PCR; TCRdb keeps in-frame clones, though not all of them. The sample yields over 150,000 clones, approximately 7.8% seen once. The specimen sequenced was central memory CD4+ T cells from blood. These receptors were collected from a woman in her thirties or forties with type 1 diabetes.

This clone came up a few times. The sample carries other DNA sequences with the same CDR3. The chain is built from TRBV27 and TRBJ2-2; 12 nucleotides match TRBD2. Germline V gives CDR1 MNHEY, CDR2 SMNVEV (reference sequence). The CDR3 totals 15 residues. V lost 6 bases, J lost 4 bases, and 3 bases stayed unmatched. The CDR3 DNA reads TGTGCCAGCAGCCCGGGACTAGCGGGCACCGGGGAGCTGTTTTTT. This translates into CASSPGLAGTGELFF.

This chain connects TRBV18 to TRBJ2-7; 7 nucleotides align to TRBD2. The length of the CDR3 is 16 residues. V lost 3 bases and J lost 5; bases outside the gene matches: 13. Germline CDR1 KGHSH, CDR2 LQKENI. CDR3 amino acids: CASSPVDRLASDEQYF. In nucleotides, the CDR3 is TGTGCCAGCTCACCGGTCGATCGACTAGCAAGCGACGAGCAGTACTTC.

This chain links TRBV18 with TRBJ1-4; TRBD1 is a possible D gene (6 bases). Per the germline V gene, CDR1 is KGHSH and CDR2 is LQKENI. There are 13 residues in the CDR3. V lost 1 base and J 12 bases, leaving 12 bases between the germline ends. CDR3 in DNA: TGTGCCAGCTCACCACTACCACAGGGAGAACTGTTTTTT. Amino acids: CASSPLPQGELFF.

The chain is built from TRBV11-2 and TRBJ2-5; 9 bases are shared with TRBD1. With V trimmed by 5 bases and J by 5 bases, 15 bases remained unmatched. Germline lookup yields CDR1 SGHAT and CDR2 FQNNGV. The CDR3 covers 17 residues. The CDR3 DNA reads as TGTGCCAGCAGCGTAGGAGGGTCGGGACAGGGTGGGGAGACCCAGTACTTC. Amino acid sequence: CASSVGGSGQGGETQYF. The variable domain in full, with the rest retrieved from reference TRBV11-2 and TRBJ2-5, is EAGVAQSPRYKIIEKRQSVAFWCNPISGHATLYWYQQILGQGPKLLIQFQNNGVVDDSQLPKDRFSAERLKGVDSTLKIQPAKLEDSAVYLCASSVGGSGQGGETQYFGPGTRLLVL.

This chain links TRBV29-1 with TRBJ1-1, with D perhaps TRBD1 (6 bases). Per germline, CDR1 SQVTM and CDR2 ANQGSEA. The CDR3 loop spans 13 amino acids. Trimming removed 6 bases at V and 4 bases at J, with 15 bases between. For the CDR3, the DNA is TGCAGCGTGCACAGGGAGTTGGGCACTGAAGCTTTCTTT. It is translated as CSVHRELGTEAFF.

This CDR3 reads CASSSRGGGTVYEQYF. CDR3 DNA: TGTGCCAGCAGCTCGCGGGGGGGCGGGACAGTCTACGAGCAGTACTTC. The chain has TRBV7-2 and TRBJ2-7, with 9 nucleotides matching TRBD2. With V trimmed by 4 bases and J by 3 bases, 10 bases remained unmatched. The germline V gene encodes CDR1 SGHTA and CDR2 FQGNSA. This CDR3 spans 16 amino acids.

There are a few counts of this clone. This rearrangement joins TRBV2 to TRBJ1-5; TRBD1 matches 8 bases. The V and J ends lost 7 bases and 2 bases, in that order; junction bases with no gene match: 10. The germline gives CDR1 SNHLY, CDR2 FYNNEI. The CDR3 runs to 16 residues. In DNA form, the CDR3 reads TGTGCCAGCAAAATACAACCGGGACAGGGCAATCAGCCCCAGCATTTT. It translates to CASKIQPGQGNQPQHF.

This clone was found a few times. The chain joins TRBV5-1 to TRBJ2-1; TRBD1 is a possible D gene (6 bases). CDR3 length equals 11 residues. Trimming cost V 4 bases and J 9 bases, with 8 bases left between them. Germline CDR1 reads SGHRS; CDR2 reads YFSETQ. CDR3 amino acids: CASSQGPEQFF. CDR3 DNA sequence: TGCGCCAGCAGCCAGGGGCCTGAGCAGTTCTTC.

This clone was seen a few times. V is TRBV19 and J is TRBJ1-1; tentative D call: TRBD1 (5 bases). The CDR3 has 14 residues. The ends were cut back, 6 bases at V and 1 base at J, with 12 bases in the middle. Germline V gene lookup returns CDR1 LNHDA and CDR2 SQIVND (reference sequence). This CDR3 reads CASSPTATNTEAFF. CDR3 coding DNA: TGTGCCAGTAGCCCGACAGCTACGAACACTGAAGCTTTCTTT.

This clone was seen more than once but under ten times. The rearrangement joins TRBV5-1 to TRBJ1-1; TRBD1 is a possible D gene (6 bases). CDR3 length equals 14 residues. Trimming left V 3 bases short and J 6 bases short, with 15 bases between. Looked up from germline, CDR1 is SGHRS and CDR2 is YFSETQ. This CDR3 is CASSSLLGTPEAFF. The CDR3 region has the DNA TGCGCCAGCAGCTCATTACTGGGGACACCTGAAGCTTTCTTT.

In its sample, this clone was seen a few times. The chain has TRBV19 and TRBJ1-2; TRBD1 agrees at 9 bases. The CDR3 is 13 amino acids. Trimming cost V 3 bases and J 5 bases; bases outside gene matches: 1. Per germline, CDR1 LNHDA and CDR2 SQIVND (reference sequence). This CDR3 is CASSIDRGYGYTF. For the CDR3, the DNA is TGTGCCAGTAGTATCGACAGGGGGTATGGCTACACCTTC.

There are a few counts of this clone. The CDR3 DNA sequence: TGTGCCAGCAGTTTATCGACAGCAGGTTACGAGCAGTACTTC. This encodes CASSLSTAGYEQYF. The V gene is TRBV27, the J gene TRBJ2-7, with a possible D match to TRBD1 (5 bases). CDR3 length: 14 amino acids. CDR1 is MNHEY, CDR2 SMNVEV, per germline (reference sequence). V was cut by 0 bases and J by 4 bases, with 10 bases left in between.

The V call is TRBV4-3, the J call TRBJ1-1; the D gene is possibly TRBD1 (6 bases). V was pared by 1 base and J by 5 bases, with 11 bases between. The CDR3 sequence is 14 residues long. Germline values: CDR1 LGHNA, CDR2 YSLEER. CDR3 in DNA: TGCGCCAGCAGCCAAGTTGGGGGCAAGACTGAAGCTTTCTTT. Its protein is CASSQVGGKTEAFF.

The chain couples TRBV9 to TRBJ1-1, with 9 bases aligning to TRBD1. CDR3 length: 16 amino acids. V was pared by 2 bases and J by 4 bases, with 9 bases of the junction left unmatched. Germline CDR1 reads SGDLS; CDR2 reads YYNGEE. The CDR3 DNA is TGTGCCAGCAGCGTGTACACAGGGGGCGCGGGCACTGAAGCTTTCTTT. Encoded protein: CASSVYTGGAGTEAFF.

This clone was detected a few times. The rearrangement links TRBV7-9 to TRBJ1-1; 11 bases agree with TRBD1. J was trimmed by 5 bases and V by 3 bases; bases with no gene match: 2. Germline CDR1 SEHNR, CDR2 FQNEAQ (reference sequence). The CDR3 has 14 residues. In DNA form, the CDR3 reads TGTGCCAGCAGCTTGGACAGGGGGCGAACTGAAGCTTTCTTT. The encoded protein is CASSLDRGRTEAFF.

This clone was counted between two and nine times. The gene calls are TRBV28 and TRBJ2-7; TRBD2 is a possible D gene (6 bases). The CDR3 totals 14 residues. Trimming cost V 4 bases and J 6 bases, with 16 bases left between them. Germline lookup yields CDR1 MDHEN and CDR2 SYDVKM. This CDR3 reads CASSSTRSTSEQYF. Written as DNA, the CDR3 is TGTGCCAGCAGTTCGACTAGATCGACATCCGAGCAGTACTTC.

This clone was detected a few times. CDR3 loop: CASSDRPGGSNEQFF. The CDR3 DNA is TGTGCCAGCAGCGACAGACCGGGAGGGAGCAATGAGCAGTTCTTC. The chain recombines TRBV9 with TRBJ2-1; 8 positions agree with TRBD2. V shed 3 bases, J shed 6 bases, and the junction held 8 bases outside the gene matches. Germline CDR1 is SGDLS and CDR2 is YYNGEE. This CDR3 has 15 residues.

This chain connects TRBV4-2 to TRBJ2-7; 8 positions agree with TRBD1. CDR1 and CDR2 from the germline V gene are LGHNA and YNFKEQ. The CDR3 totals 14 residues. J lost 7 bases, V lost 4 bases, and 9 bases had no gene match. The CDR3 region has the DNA TGTGCCAGCAGCCGGAGTCGATACAGGGGGGAGCAGTACTTC. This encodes CASSRSRYRGEQYF.

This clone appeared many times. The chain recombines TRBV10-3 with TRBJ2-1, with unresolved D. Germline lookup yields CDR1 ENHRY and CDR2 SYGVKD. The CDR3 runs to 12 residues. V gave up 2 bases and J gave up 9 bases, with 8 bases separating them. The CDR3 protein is CAISENAGEQFF. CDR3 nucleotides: TGTGCCATCAGTGAGAATGCAGGTGAGCAGTTCTTC.

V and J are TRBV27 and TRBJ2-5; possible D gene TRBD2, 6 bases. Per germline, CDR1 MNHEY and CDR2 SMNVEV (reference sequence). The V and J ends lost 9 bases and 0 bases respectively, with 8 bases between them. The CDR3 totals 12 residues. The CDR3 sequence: CASRGNQETQYF. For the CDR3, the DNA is TGTGCCAGTCGGGGGAACCAAGAGACCCAGTACTTC.

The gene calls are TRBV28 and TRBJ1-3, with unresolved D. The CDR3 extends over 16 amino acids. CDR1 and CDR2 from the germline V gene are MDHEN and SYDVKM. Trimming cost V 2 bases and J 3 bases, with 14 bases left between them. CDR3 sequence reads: CASSLEGAGFGNTIYF. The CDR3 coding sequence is TGTGCCAGCAGTTTAGAAGGAGCGGGCTTTGGAAACACCATATATTTT.

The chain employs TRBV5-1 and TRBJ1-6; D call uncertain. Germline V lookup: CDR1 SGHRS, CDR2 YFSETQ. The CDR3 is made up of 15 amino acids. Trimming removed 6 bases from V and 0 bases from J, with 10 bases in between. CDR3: CASNRESSYNSPLHF. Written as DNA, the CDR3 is TGCGCCAGCAACCGGGAGAGCTCCTATAATTCACCCCTCCACTTT. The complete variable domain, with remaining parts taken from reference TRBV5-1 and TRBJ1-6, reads KAGVTQTPRYLIKTRGQQVTLSCSPISGHRSVSWYQQTPGQGLQFLFEYFSETQRNKGNFPGRFSGRQFSNSRSEMNVSTLELGDSALYLCASNRESSYNSPLHFGNGTRLTVT.

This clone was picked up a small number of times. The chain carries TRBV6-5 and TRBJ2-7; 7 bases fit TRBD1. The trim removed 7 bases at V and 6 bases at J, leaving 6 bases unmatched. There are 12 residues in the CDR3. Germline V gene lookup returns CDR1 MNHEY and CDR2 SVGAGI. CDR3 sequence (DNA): TGTGCCAGCACCCGACAGGGCGGCGAGCAGTACTTC. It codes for CASTRQGGEQYF.

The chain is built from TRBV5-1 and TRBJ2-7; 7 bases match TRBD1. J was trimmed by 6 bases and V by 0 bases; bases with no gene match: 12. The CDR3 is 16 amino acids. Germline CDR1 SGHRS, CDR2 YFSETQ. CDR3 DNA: TGCGCCAGCAGCTTGGCCGTGGCAGGGGGTCCGGGCGAGCAGTACTTC. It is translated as CASSLAVAGGPGEQYF.

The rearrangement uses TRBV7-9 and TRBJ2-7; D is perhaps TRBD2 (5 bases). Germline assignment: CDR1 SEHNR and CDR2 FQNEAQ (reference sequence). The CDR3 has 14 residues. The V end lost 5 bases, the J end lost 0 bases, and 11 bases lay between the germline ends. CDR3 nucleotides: TGTGCCAGCAGCCACCGGGAAACCTCCTACGAGCAGTACTTC. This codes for CASSHRETSYEQYF.

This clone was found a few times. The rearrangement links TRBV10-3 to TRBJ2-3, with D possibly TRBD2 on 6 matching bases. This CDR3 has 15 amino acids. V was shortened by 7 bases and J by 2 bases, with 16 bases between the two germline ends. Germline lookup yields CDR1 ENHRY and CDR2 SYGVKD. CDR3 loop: CAITIGGRDTDTQYF. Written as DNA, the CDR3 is TGTGCCATCACCATCGGCGGGCGGGACACAGATACGCAGTATTTT.

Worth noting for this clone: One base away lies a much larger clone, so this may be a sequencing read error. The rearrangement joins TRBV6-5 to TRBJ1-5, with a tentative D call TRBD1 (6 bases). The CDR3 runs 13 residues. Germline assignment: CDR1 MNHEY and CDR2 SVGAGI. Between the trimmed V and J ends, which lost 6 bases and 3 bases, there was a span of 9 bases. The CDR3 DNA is TGTGCCAGCAGCCGGACAGTCAATCAGCCCCAGCATTTT. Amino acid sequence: CASSRTVNQPQHF.

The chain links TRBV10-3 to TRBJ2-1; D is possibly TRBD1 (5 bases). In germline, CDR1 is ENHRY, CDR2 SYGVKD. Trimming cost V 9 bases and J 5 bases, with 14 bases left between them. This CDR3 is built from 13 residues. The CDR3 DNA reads TGTGCCATGGCTAAGGACACGAACAATGAGCAGTTCTTC. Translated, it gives CAMAKDTNNEQFF.

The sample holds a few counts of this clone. In DNA form, the CDR3 reads TGTGCCAGCAGCGCCCAAACAGGGCAAGAGACCCAGTACTTC. Translation gives CASSAQTGQETQYF. The genes are TRBV5-6 and TRBJ2-5, with a possible D match to TRBD1 (6 bases). CDR1 and CDR2 from the germline V gene are SGHDT and YYEEEE. The V gene lost 4 bases and the J gene lost 2 bases, with 12 bases spanning the gap. CDR3 length: 14 amino acids. The full variable domain, in which reference TRBV5-6 and TRBJ2-5 provide the parts outside the CDR3, is DAGVTQSPTHLIKTRGQQVTLRCSPKSGHDTVSWYQQALGQGPQFIFQYYEEEERQRGNFPDRFSGHQFPNYSSELNVNALLLGDSALYLCASSAQTGQETQYFGPGTRLLVL.

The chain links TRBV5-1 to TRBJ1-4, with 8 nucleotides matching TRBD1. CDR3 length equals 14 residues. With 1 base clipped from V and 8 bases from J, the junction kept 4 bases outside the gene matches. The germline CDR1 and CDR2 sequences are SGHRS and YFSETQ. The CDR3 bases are TGCGCCAGCAGCTTGACAGGGGGTAGGGAAAAACTGTTTTTT. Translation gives CASSLTGGREKLFF.